Below, 11 T cell receptor beta chains from the same sample are listed, as sequenced in a study of STAT5B mutations in CD4+ large granular lymphocyte leukemia. Generated by immunoSEQ multiplex PCR, the TCRdb table keeps only in-frame clones and is missing some. The table lists tens of thousands of clones, around 80% of them singletons. Sequenced: CD4+ T cells from blood buffy coats. Receptor source: a human donor in good health.

The chain recombines TRBV25-1 with TRBJ2-7, with 11 bases lining up with TRBD1. The CDR3 runs 16 residues. CDR1 and CDR2 from the germline V gene are MGHDK and SYGVNS. Losses at the gene ends were 1 base for V and 5 bases for J; bases not matched to a gene: 7. This chain's CDR3 is CASSEFGTGGFDEQYF. The DNA for the CDR3 is TGTGCCAGCAGTGAATTCGGGACAGGGGGTTTTGACGAGCAGTACTTC.

The CDR3 sequence is CASSPPGLRFEQYF. In DNA, the CDR3 is TGTGCCAGCTCACCACCGGGACTAAGGTTTGAGCAGTACTTC. The chain links TRBV18 to TRBJ2-7, with 7 positions matching TRBD2. Germline V gives CDR1 KGHSH, CDR2 LQKENI. The V and J ends lost 0 bases and 7 bases, in that order; junction bases with no gene match: 6. CDR3 length: 14 amino acids.

Concerning this clone: The junction and the germline gene differ at one end; a read error may be behind it. This specimen includes other DNA sequences encoding the same CDR3. V and J are TRBV6-5 and TRBJ2-7; 7 positions match TRBD1. The length of the CDR3 is 13 residues. CDR1 and CDR2 (germline): MNHEY, SVGAGI. CDR3 residues: CASKSGTEYEQYF. As DNA, the CDR3 is TGTGCTAGCAAATCCGGGACAGAATACGAGCAGTACTTC.

This clone was seen more than once but under ten times. The rearrangement joins TRBV2 to TRBJ1-5; perhaps TRBD1 as D (6 bases). From germline, CDR1 is SNHLY and CDR2 FYNNEI. This CDR3 is 14 amino acids long. Trimming pared 2 bases from V and 6 bases from J, leaving 11 bases between. This CDR3 is CASSERGMVQPQHF. Here the CDR3 DNA reads TGTGCCAGCAGTGAAAGGGGGATGGTTCAGCCCCAGCATTTT.

V usage is TRBV6-1 and J usage is TRBJ2-1; D gene uncertain. The germline gives CDR1 MNHNS, CDR2 SASEGT. V lost 6 bases and J lost 7, with 13 bases in between. CDR3 size: 13 residues. The CDR3 is CASSAGPWNEQFF. In nucleotides, the CDR3 is TGTGCCAGCAGCGCCGGCCCTTGGAATGAGCAGTTCTTC.

This clone was observed a handful of times. CDR3 sequence reads: CAWSPRVGTEAFF. CDR3 coding DNA: TGTGCCTGGAGTCCGAGGGTAGGGACTGAAGCTTTCTTT. The chain combines TRBV30 with TRBJ1-1; D unresolved. V was cut by 2 bases and J by 5 bases, with 12 bases left in between. Germline lookup yields CDR1 GTSNPN and CDR2 SVGIG (reference sequence). This CDR3 has 13 amino acids.

The V call is TRBV13, the J call TRBJ2-3; D unresolved. V gave up 2 bases and J gave up 0 bases, with 18 bases separating them. Germline CDR1 is PRHDT and CDR2 is FYEKMQ (reference sequence). CDR3 length: 18 amino acids. CDR3 nucleotides: TGTGCCAGCAGCTTATCAGAGTTTGGATCCCCTAGCACAGATACGCAGTATTTT. Translating it yields CASSLSEFGSPSTDTQYF.

This chain joins TRBV5-8 and TRBJ2-7; weak D call: TRBD2 (6 bases). The CDR3 runs to 15 residues. The V gene lost 2 bases and the J gene lost 4 bases, with 16 bases spanning the gap. Germline V lookup: CDR1 SGHTS, CDR2 YDEGEE. CDR3 sequence (DNA): TGTGCCAGCAGCTTCGGCCGCCGCGGGGTTTACGAGCAGTACTTC. Protein sequence: CASSFGRRGVYEQYF.

The genes are TRBV2 and TRBJ2-3, with D possibly matching TRBD1 (5 bases). Germline-derived CDR1 and CDR2 are SNHLY and FYNNEI. The CDR3 has 16 amino acids. V lost 0 bases to trimming and J lost 1 base, with 11 bases between them. CDR3 residues: CASSEAGALGTDTQYF. DNA of the CDR3: TGTGCCAGCAGTGAAGCTGGGGCACTTGGCACAGATACGCAGTATTTT.

Comment on this clone: The sample contains more than one DNA sequence encoding this CDR3. V is TRBV11-3 and J is TRBJ2-7, with TRBD1 matching 7 bases. J lost 2 bases, V lost 6 bases, and 4 bases had no gene match. Germline loops: CDR1 SGHNT, CDR2 YENEEA. The CDR3 has 13 amino acids. Written as DNA, the CDR3 is TGTGCCAGCAGTTGGGACAGAGCCTACGAGCAGTACTTC. This encodes CASSWDRAYEQYF.

The rearrangement uses TRBV12-5 and TRBJ1-3; the match to TRBD1 covers 8 bases. This CDR3 region has 17 residues. Per the germline V gene, CDR1 is LGHNT and CDR2 is FRNRAP. The junction had 5 bases not matched to a gene; V was cut back by 1 base and J by 0 bases. CDR3 loop: CASGLGRQGFSGNTIYF. Written as DNA, the CDR3 is TGTGCTAGTGGTTTGGGACGACAGGGGTTCTCTGGAAACACCATATATTTT.